The rows below give T cell receptor beta chains drawn from one sample of a study of T cell responses to AZD1222 COVID-19 vaccine. Profiling relied on immunoSEQ multiplex PCR, and the TCRdb table lists in-frame clones only, not all of them. The sample carries approximately 160,000 clones, approximately 88% recorded once. The specimen was peripheral blood, collected on day 0 of MenACWY control vaccination. The receptors here all came from an adult in good health. The CDR3 runs from the conserved cysteine through the conserved F or W. A D gene is named only where the DNA matches it firmly. Some rows mark clone size as missing; the rest say once, few, many or name a class of expanded clone.

>TRBV30|.|TRBJ2-3|16|.
TGTGCCTGGAGTGTAGGTTCCAGTACGATCACAGATACGCAGTATTTT
CAWSVGSSTITDTQYF
>TRBV6-5|.|TRBJ2-2|13|.
TGTGCCAGCAGTTACTTGGGTCCCGGGGAGCTGTTTTTT
CASSYLGPGELFF
>TRBV7-2|.|TRBJ1-2|15|.
TGTGCCAGCAGCGACCGGGCGGGCGTAAACTATGGCTACACCTTC
CASSDRAGVNYGYTF
>TRBV20-1|.|TRBJ1-1|11|.
TGCAGTGCTAGAGATCTGGGAAAAGCTTTCTTT
CSARDLGKAFF
>TRBV11-3|.|TRBJ1-2|16|.
TGTGCCAGCAGCTCATCCTCGGACCGGGGGGGTTATGGCTACACCTTC
CASSSSSDRGGYGYTF
>TRBV7-9|.|TRBJ1-2|12|.
TGTGCCAGCAGCTTAGCAGGGATGGGCTACACCTTC
CASSLAGMGYTF
>TRBV6-5|.|TRBJ1-2|13|.
TGTGCCAGCAGTTACGGCGGTAACTATGGCTACACCTTC
CASSYGGNYGYTF
>TRBV5-1|.|TRBJ1-1|14|.
TGCGCCAGCAGCCCCCTGGGGGGTGGCACTGAAGCTTTCTTT
CASSPLGGGTEAFF
>TRBV15|.|TRBJ2-7|15|.
TGTGCCACCAGCAGAGGGACGGTTATACCCTACGAGCAGTACTTC
CATSRGTVIPYEQYF
>TRBV11-3|.|TRBJ2-1|17|.
TGTGCCAGCAGCTTCGGATTGGGCGGGATAGCTATGAATGAGCAGTTCTTC
CASSFGLGGIAMNEQFF
>TRBV9|.|TRBJ2-5|15|few
TGTGCCAGCAGCGTAGGGTTCGTTCCGGGGGAGACCCAGTACTTC
CASSVGFVPGETQYF
>TRBV4-3|TRBD2|TRBJ2-1|17|.
TGCGCCAGCAGCCAAGATTTTGGACTAGCGGTGGGTGATGAGCAGTTCTTC
CASSQDFGLAVGDEQFF
>TRBV2|.|TRBJ1-2|13|.
TGTGCCAGCAAGGGGACGGTGTTAGATGGCTACACCTTC
CASKGTVLDGYTF
>TRBV4-3|TRBD2|TRBJ2-7|14|.
TGCGCCAGCAGCCAAGTTTGGTCGGGAGGTGAGCAGTACTTC
CASSQVWSGGEQYF
>TRBV10-3|.|TRBJ2-1|17|.
TGTGCCATCAGTGAGTCCTTAGCGAGGGACCGCGACAATGAGCAGTTCTTC
CAISESLARDRDNEQFF
>TRBV6-2/TRBV6-3|.|TRBJ1-2|13|.
TGTGCCAGCAGTCCCGGACAGAATTATGGCTACACCTTC
CASSPGQNYGYTF
>TRBV18|TRBD1|TRBJ1-5|18|.
TGTGCCAGCTCACCTAGGGACAGGGGGACAAATAGCAATCAGCCCCAGCATTTT
CASSPRDRGTNSNQPQHF
>TRBV7-8|.|TRBJ1-1|13|few
TGTGCCAGCAGCATTACGGAGGACACTGAAGCTTTCTTT
CASSITEDTEAFF
>TRBV4-1|.|TRBJ1-1|13|.
TGCGCCAGCAGCCAAGAAGGGAGAACTGAAGCTTTCTTT
CASSQEGRTEAFF
>TRBV7-9|.|TRBJ1-2|12|.
TGTGCCAGCAGCTTTTTCGAGGATGGCTACACCTTC
CASSFFEDGYTF
>TRBV27|TRBD1|TRBJ1-2|14|.
TGTGCCAGCAGTTTATCCTGGACAGGCTATGGCTACACCTTC
CASSLSWTGYGYTF
>TRBV5-6|TRBD1|TRBJ1-1|15|.
TGTGCCAGCAGCCCGCTAGGGGACAGGAACACTGAAGCTTTCTTT
CASSPLGDRNTEAFF
>TRBV5-4|TRBD1|TRBJ1-3|14|.
TGTGCCAGCTGGCAGGGGGCCAGGGGAAACACCATATATTTT
CASWQGARGNTIYF
>TRBV20-1|.|TRBJ1-3|14|.
TGCAGTGCTAGTTCCAGGCCCGCTGGAAACACCATATATTTT
CSASSRPAGNTIYF
>TRBV7-3|TRBD1|TRBJ2-2|15|.
TGTGCCAGCAGCTCCAGGACAGGGGAAACCGGGGAGCTGTTTTTT
CASSSRTGETGELFF
>TRBV19|TRBD1|TRBJ2-6|15|.
TGTGCCAGTAGTTCAACAGGGGCAGGGGCCAACGTCCTGACTTTC
CASSSTGAGANVLTF
>TRBV5-1|.|TRBJ1-6|15|.
TGCGCCAGCAGCTTGGGGCAGGGGCCGAATTCACCCCTCCACTTT
CASSLGQGPNSPLHF
>TRBV5-4|TRBD1|TRBJ1-2|14|.
TGTGCCAGCAGCTCCGAAGGGACAGTATACGGCTACACCTTC
CASSSEGTVYGYTF
>TRBV19|.|TRBJ2-7|15|few
TGTGCCAGTAGTACCCGACAGGGAGGGTTGTACGAGCAGTACTTC
CASSTRQGGLYEQYF
>TRBV14|.|TRBJ1-1|13|.
TGTGCCAGCAGCGGTTTCCGGAACACTGAAGCTTTCTTT
CASSGFRNTEAFF
>TRBV30|.|TRBJ2-1|14|.
TGTGCCTTCTTTGGGGGTAGCTCCTACAATGAGCAGTTCTTC
CAFFGGSSYNEQFF
>TRBV18|TRBD1|TRBJ1-1|16|.
TGTGCCAGCTCACCACAAGACAGGGCGGGATACGCTGAAGCTTTCTTT
CASSPQDRAGYAEAFF
>TRBV19|.|TRBJ1-1|12|.
TGTGCCAGTAGTATAGGATGGGGAGAAGCTTTCTTT
CASSIGWGEAFF
>TRBV7-2|.|TRBJ2-7|13|.
TGTGCCAGCGGAAAAATGAGGCAGTCCGAGCAGTACTTC
CASGKMRQSEQYF
>TRBV28|.|TRBJ1-5|12|.
TGTGCCAGCAGCTATAGCAATCAGCCCCAGCATTTT
CASSYSNQPQHF
>TRBV4-1|TRBD1|TRBJ1-1|12|.
TGCGCCAGCAGCTTGCAGGGGGCGGGAACTTTCTTT
CASSLQGAGTFF
>TRBV7-2|.|TRBJ2-1|11|few
TGTGCCAGCAGCCCCCAGCGGGAGCAGTTCTTC
CASSPQREQFF
>TRBV10-3|TRBD1|TRBJ2-3|14|once
TGTGCCATCAGCCGGGACAGGGAGGCAGATACGCAGTATTTT
CAISRDREADTQYF